Shown below are 5 T cell receptor beta chains from a single sample sequenced in a study of T cells after posttransplantation cyclophosphamide. Only in-frame clones appear in the TCRdb table, and some are missing; sequencing was by immunoSEQ multiplex PCR. The sample gives approximately 25,000 clones, none seen only once, and the top ten clones hold about 1.8%. Busulfan-fludarabine conditioning, marrow transplant, and cyclophosphamide on days +3 and +4 were administered. The source material was PBMCs, sampled after allogeneic stem cell transplant with posttransplant cyclophosphamide. These TCRs come from a male patient aged 18-30 years who received an allogeneic stem cell transplant from a related donor, was CMV-positive, and had no GVHD. These T cells may partly come from the graft donor.

This clone was seen repeatedly, ten times or more. This chain links TRBV5-3 with TRBJ1-4; D is unclear. TRBV5-3 is designated an ORF whose function remains uncertain. V shed 4 bases and J shed 2 bases, with 9 bases lying between them. CDR3 length: 14 amino acids. The CDR3 DNA follows: TGTGCCAGAAGCAACAGAACTACTAATGAAAAACTGTTTTTT. This codes for CARSNRTTNEKLFF.

This clone has ten or more counts. The genes are TRBV11-2 and TRBJ2-5, with D uncertain. CDR3 size: 12 residues. With 5 bases removed from V and 5 bases from J, the gap between germline ends came to 9 bases. The germline gives CDR1 SGHAT, CDR2 FQNNGV. CDR3 sequence: CASSPDKETQYF. DNA for the CDR3: TGTGCCAGCAGCCCAGATAAGGAGACCCAGTACTTC. Full variable domain (rest looked up from reference TRBV11-2 and TRBJ2-5): EAGVAQSPRYKIIEKRQSVAFWCNPISGHATLYWYQQILGQGPKLLIQFQNNGVVDDSQLPKDRFSAERLKGVDSTLKIQPAKLEDSAVYLCASSPDKETQYFGPGTRLLVL.

This clone was counted at least ten times. Here the CDR3 reads CASNELRGTEAFF. CDR3 DNA sequence: TGTGCCAGCAACGAACTCAGGGGCACTGAAGCTTTCTTT. The V and J genes are TRBV7-9 and TRBJ1-1; weak D call: TRBD1 (6 bases). V lost 7 bases, J lost 4 bases, and 13 bases lay in between. Germline CDR1 and CDR2: SEHNR and FQNEAQ (reference sequence). CDR3 length equals 13 residues.

Ten or more counts support this clone. V gene TRBV28 combines with J gene TRBJ2-7, with D perhaps TRBD1 (5 bases). CDR3 size: 17 residues. Trimming shortened V by 0 bases and J by 6 bases, and 21 bases separated the two germline ends. Germline V gene lookup returns CDR1 MDHEN and CDR2 SYDVKM. CDR3 protein: CASSLWTKGYRPPEQYF. CDR3 in DNA: TGTGCCAGCAGTTTATGGACAAAGGGGTATCGACCCCCCGAGCAGTACTTC.

This clone showed up many times. The genes are TRBV28 and TRBJ1-5, with 7 bases identical to TRBD1. V dropped 7 bases and J dropped 2; count of bases not matched to a gene: 5. CDR3 length: 14 residues. CDR1 and CDR2 (germline): MDHEN, SYDVKM. As DNA, the CDR3 is TGTGCCAGCAAAAGACAGGGCGGCAATCAGCCCCAGCATTTT. Its translation: CASKRQGGNQPQHF.